This is a list of T cell receptor beta chains from one sample in a study of OX40 agonist ivuxolimab in advanced cancers. TCRdb's copy holds only in-frame clones and misses some; the assay was immunoSEQ multiplex PCR. This sample has around 70,000 clones, with 84% found just once. The sample here was CD4+ or CD8+ T cells sorted from blood, taken in a trial of the OX40 agonist ivuxolimab. These receptor sequences come from an adult with an advanced solid tumor such as melanoma, head and neck, liver or kidney cancer. The CDR3 runs from the conserved cysteine through the conserved F or W. D genes are given only for firm matches. The size field is filled for only some rows; it gives once, few, many or a size class.

NA	NA	TRBV7-9	TRBJ1-1	TGTGCCAGCAGCTTAGGCATGAACACTGAAGCTTTCTTT	CASSLGMNTEAFF
NA	NA	TRBV7-2	TRBJ2-3	TGTGCCAGCAGCTTAGGCGGTAGCGGAGGGGCAGATACGCAGTATTTT	CASSLGGSGGADTQYF
NA	NA	TRBV4-2	TRBJ2-3	TGTGCCAGCAGATCCATGGCTAGCACAGATACGCAGTATTTT	CASRSMASTDTQYF
NA	NA	TRBV6-1	TRBJ2-3	TGTGCCAGCAGACGGAGGGGATCAGATACGCAGTATTTT	CASRRRGSDTQYF
NA	NA	TRBV4-1	TRBJ2-6	TGCGCCAGCAAAATAGGTTCTGGGGCCAACGTCCTGACTTTC	CASKIGSGANVLTF
NA	NA	TRBV7-6	TRBJ2-1	TGTGCCAGCAGCCCTCGACACGGATCCTACAATGAGCAGTTCTTC	CASSPRHGSYNEQFF
NA	NA	TRBV19	TRBJ2-7	TGTGCCAGTAGTATAGGTAATAGCAGGCCCTACGAGCAGTACTTC	CASSIGNSRPYEQYF
TRBD1	once	TRBV5-1	TRBJ1-4	TGCGCCAGCTCGACAGGGGTAGCTAATGAAAAACTGTTTTTT	CASSTGVANEKLFF
TRBD1	NA	TRBV5-1	TRBJ1-4	TGCGCCAGCAGCTTGTTTAAGGGGGCAGCAATTGGTGAAAAACTGTTTTTT	CASSLFKGAAIGEKLFF
TRBD2	NA	TRBV29-1	TRBJ2-3	TGCAGCGTTCCGAGCGGGGGCACAGATACGCAGTATTTT	CSVPSGGTDTQYF
NA	NA	TRBV6-5	TRBJ1-2	TGTGCCAGCAGCCCAGGAACTAGAGGTGGCTACACCTTC	CASSPGTRGGYTF
NA	NA	TRBV28	TRBJ1-1	TGTGCCAGCAGTTTAGGGGGGGTGGGTACTGAAGCTTTCTTT	CASSLGGVGTEAFF
NA	NA	TRBV20-1	TRBJ1-4	TGCAGTGCCCCTATTAAGGAAAAACTGTTTTTT	CSAPIKEKLFF
TRBD1	NA	TRBV19	TRBJ1-1	TGTGCCAGTAGTCCCCTCACAGGGGGCGTCACTGAAGCTTTCTTT	CASSPLTGGVTEAFF
TRBD2	NA	TRBV2	TRBJ2-3	TGTGCCAGCAGCGGAGGGAGGGCTAGCGGGAGAGATACGCAGTATTTT	CASSGGRASGRDTQYF
NA	NA	TRBV27	TRBJ1-5	TGTGCCAGCAGACTGTTTAGCAATCAGCCCCAGCATTTT	CASRLFSNQPQHF
NA	NA	TRBV9	TRBJ2-2	TGTGCCAGCAGTGGGGGCAGCCAACCGTCAGTGGGGGAGCTGTTTTTT	CASSGGSQPSVGELFF
TRBD1	NA	TRBV7-3	TRBJ2-1	TGTGCCAGCAGTTTAGCTCCAGGGGGCGATGAGCAGTTCTTC	CASSLAPGGDEQFF
NA	NA	TRBV7-2	TRBJ2-7	TGTGCCAGCAGCTCAGGGAGGAGCGCCTACGAGCAGTACTTC	CASSSGRSAYEQYF
TRBD2	NA	TRBV27	TRBJ2-4	TGTGCCAGCAGTTCAATACTAGCGGAAAACATTCAGTACTTC	CASSSILAENIQYF
NA	NA	TRBV28	TRBJ2-5	TGTGCCAGCAGCCCCCAGGAGACCCAGTACTTC	CASSPQETQYF
NA	NA	TRBV6-4	TRBJ2-2	TGTGCCAGCTCAGGACAAGACACCGGGGAGCTGTTTTTT	CASSGQDTGELFF
NA	NA	TRBV5-1	TRBJ1-4	TGCGCCAACAGGGCGAACAGGGCGACTAATGAAAAACTGTTTTTT	CANRANRATNEKLFF
NA	NA	TRBV11-2	TRBJ2-5	TGTGCCAGCAGCTTAGGGCAGATCCAAGAGACCCAGTACTTC	CASSLGQIQETQYF
NA	once	TRBV5-1	TRBJ1-1	TGCGCCACCGCGCCCTCCGGGGCGAACACTGAAGCTTTCTTT	CATAPSGANTEAFF
NA	NA	TRBV9	TRBJ2-5	TGTGCCAGCAGCCTTGGGGCTATAGAGTACCAAGAGACCCAGTACTTC	CASSLGAIEYQETQYF
NA	few	TRBV4-3	TRBJ2-2	TGCGCCAGCAGCCCCAGGGCGCTTCCCCACACCGGGGAGCTGTTTTTT	CASSPRALPHTGELFF
NA	NA	TRBV5-4	TRBJ1-2	TGTGCCAGCAGCGCCCCAGGCGGTGGCTACACCTTC	CASSAPGGGYTF
NA	NA	TRBV28	TRBJ2-2	TGTGCCGTCGGGACACCGAACACCGGGGAGCTGTTTTTT	CAVGTPNTGELFF
NA	NA	TRBV14	TRBJ2-5	TGTGCCAGCAGTCAAAGGTTTACGCGGGGCCAAGAGACCCAGTACTTC	CASSQRFTRGQETQYF
NA	once	TRBV5-4	TRBJ1-6	TGTGCCAGCAGCTTGACGAGCCGGGGAAGGGGAAATTCACCCCTCCACTTT	CASSLTSRGRGNSPLHF
TRBD2	NA	TRBV4-2	TRBJ2-3	TGTGCCAGCAGCCAAGATGTGCGGGAGCTACACACAGATACGCAGTATTTT	CASSQDVRELHTDTQYF
TRBD2	NA	TRBV2	TRBJ2-1	TGTGCCAGCAGTCTGAACGGGGGGGCGAGCGATGAGCAGTTCTTC	CASSLNGGASDEQFF
NA	NA	TRBV5-1	TRBJ2-3	TGCGCCAGCAGCTTAGGCGGACTACCCGAGGTTGATACGCAGTATTTT	CASSLGGLPEVDTQYF
NA	once	TRBV5-1	TRBJ2-2	TGCGCCAGCAGCTTGGCGGGGGGCCTGACGAACACCGGGGAGCTGTTTTTT	CASSLAGGLTNTGELFF
NA	NA	TRBV5-1	TRBJ2-1	TGCGCCACTCAACGACTGATAGCGGACAATGAGCAGTTCTTC	CATQRLIADNEQFF
NA	NA	TRBV28	TRBJ1-1	TGTGCCAGCAGTTTATGGGAAACTGAAGCTTTCTTT	CASSLWETEAFF
NA	NA	TRBV25-1	TRBJ1-3	TGTGCCAGCAGTGAATGGGGCAGGTTAAGCTCTGGAAACACCATATATTTT	CASSEWGRLSSGNTIYF
TRBD1	once	TRBV9	TRBJ2-2	TGTGCCAGCAGCGTAGTCCCGGGACAGGGGGATGGCGGGGAGCTGTTTTTT	CASSVVPGQGDGGELFF
NA	NA	TRBV7-8	TRBJ1-2	TGTGCCAGCAGCTTATTAGGCCGGACAGATGGTGGCTACACCTTC	CASSLLGRTDGGYTF
NA	NA	TRBV6-6	TRBJ2-3	TGTGCCAGCAGTTACTCGGGCCAGGGACGAGATACGCAGTATTTT	CASSYSGQGRDTQYF
TRBD2	NA	TRBV19	TRBJ2-1	TGTGCCAGTAGTTCAGGACTAGCGGGGTATGAGCAGTTCTTC	CASSSGLAGYEQFF
NA	NA	TRBV7-3	TRBJ2-7	TGTGCCAGCAGAAGGAGCTCCTACGAGCAGTACTTC	CASRRSSYEQYF
NA	NA	TRBV6-1	TRBJ1-5	TGTGCCAGCAGGGATTACAGGGCCGGCAATCAGCCCCAGCATTTT	CASRDYRAGNQPQHF
NA	NA	TRBV30	TRBJ2-6	TGTGCCTGGAGTGATCTCTCTGGGGCCAACGTCCTGACTTTC	CAWSDLSGANVLTF
NA	NA	TRBV30	TRBJ1-2	TGTGCCTGGAGTCGGAACAACTATGGCTACACCTTC	CAWSRNNYGYTF
TRBD2	NA	TRBV11-3	TRBJ2-3	TGTGCCAGCAGCTTAGGGTCTAGCGGTGGCACAGATACGCAGTATTTT	CASSLGSSGGTDTQYF
TRBD1	NA	TRBV6-4	TRBJ2-2	TGTGCCAGCAGTGACCAGGGGGCCGGGGAGCTGTTTTTT	CASSDQGAGELFF
NA	NA	TRBV7-9	TRBJ1-2	TGTGCCAGCAGCTTACAGGGGAACTATGGCTACACCTTC	CASSLQGNYGYTF
TRBD1	NA	TRBV5-1	TRBJ1-5	TGCGCCAGCAGAAAGGGACAGGGGGATCAGCCCCAGCATTTT	CASRKGQGDQPQHF
NA	NA	TRBV7-3	TRBJ2-5	TGTGCCAGCAGCTTAGCCCCAGGGGACCAAGAGACCCAGTACTTC	CASSLAPGDQETQYF
TRBD2	NA	TRBV2	TRBJ2-1	TGTGCCAGCAGAACCTCGAGACTAGCGGGAGGTTACAATGAGCAGTTCTTC	CASRTSRLAGGYNEQFF
TRBD2	NA	TRBV5-8	TRBJ2-2	TGTGCCAGCAGCTTTGGGACTAGCGATACCGGGGAGCTGTTTTTT	CASSFGTSDTGELFF
NA	NA	TRBV19	TRBJ1-5	TGTGCCAGTAGTATTAATAGAACACCTTATAGCAATCAGCCCCAGCATTTT	CASSINRTPYSNQPQHF